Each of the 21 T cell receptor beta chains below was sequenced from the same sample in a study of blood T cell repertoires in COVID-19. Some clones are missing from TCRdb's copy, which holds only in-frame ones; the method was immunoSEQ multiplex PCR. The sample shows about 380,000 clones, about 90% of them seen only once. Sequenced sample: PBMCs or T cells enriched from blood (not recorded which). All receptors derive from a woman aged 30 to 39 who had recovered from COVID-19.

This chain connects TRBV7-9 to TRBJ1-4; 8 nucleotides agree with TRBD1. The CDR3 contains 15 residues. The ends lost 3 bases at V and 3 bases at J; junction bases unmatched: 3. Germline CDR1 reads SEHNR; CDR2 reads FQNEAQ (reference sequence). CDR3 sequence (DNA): TGTGCCAGCAGCTTGACAGGGGCCGCTAATGAAAAACTGTTTTTT. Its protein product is CASSLTGAANEKLFF. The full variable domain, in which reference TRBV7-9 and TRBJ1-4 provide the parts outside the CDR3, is DTGVSQNPRHKITKRGQNVTFRCDPISEHNRLYWYRQTLGQGPEFLTYFQNEAQLEKSRLLSDRFSAERPKGSFSTLEIQRTEQGDSAMYLCASSLTGAANEKLFFGSGTQLSVL.

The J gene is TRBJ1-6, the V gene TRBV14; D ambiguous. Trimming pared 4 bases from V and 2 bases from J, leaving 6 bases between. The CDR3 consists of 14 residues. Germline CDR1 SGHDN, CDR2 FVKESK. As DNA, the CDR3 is TGTGCCAGCAGCCCCGGGACCTATAATTCACCCCTCCACTTT. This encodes CASSPGTYNSPLHF.

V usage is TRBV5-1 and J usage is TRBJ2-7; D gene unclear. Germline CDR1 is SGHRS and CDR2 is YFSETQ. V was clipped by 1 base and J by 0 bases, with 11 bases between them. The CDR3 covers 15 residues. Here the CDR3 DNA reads TGCGCCAGCAGCTTGACAGCTCCAATCTCCTACGAGCAGTACTTC. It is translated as CASSLTAPISYEQYF.

The CDR3 loop reads CASSYSVGGTEAFF. CDR3 sequence (DNA): TGTGCCAGCAGTTACTCGGTAGGGGGCACTGAAGCTTTCTTT. This chain connects TRBV6-5 to TRBJ1-1, with D possibly matching TRBD1 (6 bases). V lost 0 bases and J 4 bases, leaving 9 bases between the germline ends. Germline V CDR1 and CDR2: MNHEY, SVGAGI. This CDR3 has 14 amino acids.

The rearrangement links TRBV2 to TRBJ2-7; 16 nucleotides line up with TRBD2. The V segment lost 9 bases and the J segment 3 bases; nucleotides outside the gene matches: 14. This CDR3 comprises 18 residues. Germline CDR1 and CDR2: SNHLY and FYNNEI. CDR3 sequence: CASNFPGTSGRENYEQYF. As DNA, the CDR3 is TGTGCCAGTAACTTCCCGGGGACTAGCGGGAGGGAGAACTACGAGCAGTACTTC.

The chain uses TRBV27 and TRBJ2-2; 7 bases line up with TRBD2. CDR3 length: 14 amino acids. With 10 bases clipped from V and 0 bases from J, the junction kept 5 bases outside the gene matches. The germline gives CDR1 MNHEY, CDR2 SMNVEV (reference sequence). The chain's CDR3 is CATLAATNTGELFF. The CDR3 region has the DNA TGTGCCACTCTAGCGGCCACGAACACCGGGGAGCTGTTTTTT.

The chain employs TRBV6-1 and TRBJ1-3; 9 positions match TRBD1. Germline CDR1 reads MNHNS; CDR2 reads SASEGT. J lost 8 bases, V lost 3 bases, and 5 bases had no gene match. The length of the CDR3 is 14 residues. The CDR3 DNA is TGTGCCAGCAGTGACCCGGGACAGGGATACACCATATATTTT. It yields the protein CASSDPGQGYTIYF.

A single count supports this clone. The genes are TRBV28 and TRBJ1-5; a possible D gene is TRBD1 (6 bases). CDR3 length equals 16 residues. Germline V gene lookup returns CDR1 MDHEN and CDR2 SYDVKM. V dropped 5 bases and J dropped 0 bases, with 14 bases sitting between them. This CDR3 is CASSPRTVYSNQPQHF. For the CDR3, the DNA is TGTGCCAGCAGTCCACGGACAGTTTATAGCAATCAGCCCCAGCATTTT.

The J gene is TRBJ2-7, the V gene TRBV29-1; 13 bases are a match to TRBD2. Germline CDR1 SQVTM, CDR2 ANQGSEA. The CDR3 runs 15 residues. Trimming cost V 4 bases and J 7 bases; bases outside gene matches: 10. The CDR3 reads CSVAGTSGEGREQYF. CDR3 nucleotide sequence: TGCAGCGTTGCCGGGACTAGCGGGGAAGGGAGGGAGCAGTACTTC.

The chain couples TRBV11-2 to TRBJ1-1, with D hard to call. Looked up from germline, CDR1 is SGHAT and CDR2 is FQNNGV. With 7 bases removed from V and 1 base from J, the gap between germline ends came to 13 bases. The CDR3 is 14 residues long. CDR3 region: CASTPAGQNTEAFF. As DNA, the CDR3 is TGTGCCAGCACCCCAGCGGGCCAGAACACTGAAGCTTTCTTT.

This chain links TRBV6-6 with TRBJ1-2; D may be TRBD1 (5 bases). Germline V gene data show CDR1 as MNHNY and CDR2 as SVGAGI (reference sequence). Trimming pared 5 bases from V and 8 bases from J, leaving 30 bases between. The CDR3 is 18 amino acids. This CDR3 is CASSQISWGSHSNRGYTF. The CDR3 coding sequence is TGTGCCAGCAGTCAAATCTCATGGGGCAGTCACAGTAATAGAGGCTACACCTTC.

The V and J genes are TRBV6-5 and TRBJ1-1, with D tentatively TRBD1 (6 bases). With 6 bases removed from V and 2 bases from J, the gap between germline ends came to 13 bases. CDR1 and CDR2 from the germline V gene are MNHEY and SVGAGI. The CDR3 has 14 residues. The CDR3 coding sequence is TGTGCCAGCAGCTGGGACACCTTTAACACTGAAGCTTTCTTT. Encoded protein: CASSWDTFNTEAFF.

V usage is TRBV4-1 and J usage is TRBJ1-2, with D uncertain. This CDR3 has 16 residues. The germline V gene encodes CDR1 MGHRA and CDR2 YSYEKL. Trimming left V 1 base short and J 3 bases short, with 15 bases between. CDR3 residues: CASSQGVERNHYGYTF. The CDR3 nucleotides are TGCGCCAGCAGCCAAGGGGTGGAGAGAAATCACTATGGCTACACCTTC.

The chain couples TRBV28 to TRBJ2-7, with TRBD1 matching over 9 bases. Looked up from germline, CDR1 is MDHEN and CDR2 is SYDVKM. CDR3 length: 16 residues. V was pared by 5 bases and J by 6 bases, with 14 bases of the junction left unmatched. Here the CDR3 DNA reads TGTGCCAGCAGTCCTACGACCGGGACAGGGAGCCGCGAGCAGTACTTC. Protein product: CASSPTTGTGSREQYF.

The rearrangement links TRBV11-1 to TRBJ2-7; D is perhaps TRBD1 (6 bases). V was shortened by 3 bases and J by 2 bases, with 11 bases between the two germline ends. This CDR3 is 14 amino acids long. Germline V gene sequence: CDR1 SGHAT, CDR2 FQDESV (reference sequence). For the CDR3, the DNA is TGTGCCAGCAGCTTCAGGGGCCCTGCCTACGAGCAGTACTTC. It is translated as CASSFRGPAYEQYF.

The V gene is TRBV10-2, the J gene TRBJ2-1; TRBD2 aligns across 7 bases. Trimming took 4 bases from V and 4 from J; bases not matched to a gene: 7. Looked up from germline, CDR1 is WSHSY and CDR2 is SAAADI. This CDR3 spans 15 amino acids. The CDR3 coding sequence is TGCGCCAGCAGTGTCAGGAGCGGGGCTTACAATGAGCAGTTCTTC. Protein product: CASSVRSGAYNEQFF.

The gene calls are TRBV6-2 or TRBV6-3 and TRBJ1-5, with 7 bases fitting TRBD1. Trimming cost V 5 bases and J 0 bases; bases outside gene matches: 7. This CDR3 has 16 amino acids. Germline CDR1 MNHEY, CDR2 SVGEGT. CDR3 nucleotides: TGTGCCAGCAGTCCCTCCGACAGGGATAGCAATCAGCCCCAGCATTTT. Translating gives CASSPSDRDSNQPQHF.

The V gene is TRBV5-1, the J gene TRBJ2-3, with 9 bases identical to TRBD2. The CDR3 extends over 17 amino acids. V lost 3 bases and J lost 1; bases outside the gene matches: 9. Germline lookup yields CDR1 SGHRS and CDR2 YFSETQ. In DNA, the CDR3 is TGCGCCAGCAGCTCCCACTTAGCGGGGGTTGGCACAGATACGCAGTATTTT. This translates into CASSSHLAGVGTDTQYF.

CDR3 DNA sequence: TGCGCCAGCAGCCTCGGGGTTACTGAAAAACTGTTTTTT. Residues: CASSLGVTEKLFF. The V and J genes are TRBV4-1 and TRBJ1-4; D is uncertain. This CDR3 is built from 13 residues. Germline CDR1 and CDR2: MGHRA and YSYEKL. The V gene lost 4 bases and the J gene lost 7 bases, with 10 bases spanning the gap.

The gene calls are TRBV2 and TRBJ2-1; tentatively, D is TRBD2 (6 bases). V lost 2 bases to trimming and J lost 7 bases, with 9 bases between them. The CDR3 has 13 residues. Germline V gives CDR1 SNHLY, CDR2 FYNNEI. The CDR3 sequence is CASSERSGNEQFF. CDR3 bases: TGTGCCAGCAGTGAAAGGAGCGGGAATGAGCAGTTCTTC.

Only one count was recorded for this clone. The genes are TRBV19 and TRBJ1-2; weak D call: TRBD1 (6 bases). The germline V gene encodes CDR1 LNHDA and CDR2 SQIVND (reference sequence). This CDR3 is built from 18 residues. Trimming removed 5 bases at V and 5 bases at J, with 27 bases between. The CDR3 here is CASSAFLPPPRTEYGYTF. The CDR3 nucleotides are TGTGCCAGTAGTGCCTTTTTACCTCCCCCCAGGACAGAATATGGCTACACCTTC. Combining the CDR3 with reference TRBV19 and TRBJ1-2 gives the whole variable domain DGGITQSPKYLFRKEGQNVTLSCEQNLNHDAMYWYRQDPGQGLRLIYYSQIVNDFQKGDIAEGYSVSREKKESFPLTVTSAQKNPTAFYLCASSAFLPPPRTEYGYTFGSGTRLTVV.